The rows below give T cell receptor beta chains drawn from one sample of a study of regulatory T cells in long-lasting Graves disease. TCRdb analysed the multiplex PCR reads with MiXCR anew, one entry per CDR3 protein. Of approximately 400,000 distinct CDR3 sequences in the sample, around 23% were seen once. Here the sequenced sample was peripheral blood mononuclear cells (PBMCs), taken when the disease was refractory, from a patient treated with antithyroid drugs. These receptors all stem from a woman aged 40 to 50 with Graves disease. The CDR3 runs from the conserved cysteine through the conserved F or W. Each record gives: clone size, D gene, V gene, J gene, CDR3 DNA, CDR3 protein. The D gene is left open where the match is weak. Only some rows state a clone size, as once, few, many or a class for expanded clones.

many	TRBD2	TRBV2	TRBJ2-1	TGTGCCAGCAGTGCACCTAGCGGGAGGGCCTCCTACAATGAGCAGTTCTTC	CASSAPSGRASYNEQFF
few	TRBD1	TRBV7-8	TRBJ1-5	TGTGCCAGCAGCTCCCCGGGACAGCACAATCAGCCCCAGCATTTT	CASSSPGQHNQPQHF
-	-	TRBV28	TRBJ2-3	TGTGCCAGCAGTTTACCCCCACTAGGTGGTACAGATACGCAGTATTTT	CASSLPPLGGTDTQYF
many	-	TRBV3-1	TRBJ2-4	TGTGCCAGCAGCCAAGGATGGAGTGCCAAAAACATTCAGTACTTC	CASSQGWSAKNIQYF
many	-	TRBV28	TRBJ2-7	TGTGCCAGCAGTTTCGGCAGCTTATCCTACGAGCAGTACTTC	CASSFGSLSYEQYF
few	TRBD1	TRBV19	TRBJ2-7	TGTGCCAGTACAAGGACAGGGGGAATCTACGAGCAGTACTTC	CASTRTGGIYEQYF
many	TRBD2	TRBV2	TRBJ2-7	TGTGCCAGCAGTGGGACTAGCAGCTCCTACGAGCAGTACTTC	CASSGTSSSYEQYF
-	-	TRBV6-5	TRBJ2-3	TGTGCCAGCAGTTACCCGCTGTGGGGCAGGCCCACAGATACGCAGTATTTT	CASSYPLWGRPTDTQYF
many	TRBD2	TRBV11-2	TRBJ2-2	TGTGCCAGCAGACCCCTTGGACGTCGAGCGGGAGGGCCGAACGGGGAGCTGTTTTTT	CASRPLGRRAGGPNGELFF
-	-	TRBV15	TRBJ1-1	TGTGCCACCAGTAACAGGGCGAACACTGAAGCTTTCTTT	CATSNRANTEAFF
many	TRBD1	TRBV28	TRBJ1-3	TGTGCCAGCAGCCCGACAGGGTTGACCCTCTCTGGAAACACCATATATTTT	CASSPTGLTLSGNTIYF
many	-	TRBV2	TRBJ2-2	TGTGCCAGCAGTGAACCAGCGGCCAACACCGGGGAGCTGTTTTTT	CASSEPAANTGELFF
-	-	TRBV10-1	TRBJ1-5	TGCGCCAGCGAAACCCAGTCCTCCAATCAGCCCCAGCAGTTT	CASETQSSNQPQQF
many	TRBD2	TRBV7-9	TRBJ2-7	TGTGCCAGCAGCTCCTCTAGCGGGAGCTATGAGCAGTACTTC	CASSSSSGSYEQYF
-	TRBD1	TRBV10-3	TRBJ2-7	TGTGCCATCAGTACGGGAACAGGGGGTGACTACGAGCAGTACTTC	CAISTGTGGDYEQYF
once	TRBD2	TRBV9	TRBJ2-7	TGTGCCAGCAAAACCGGGAGGGCCGGGTACGAGCAGTACTTC	CASKTGRAGYEQYF
many	TRBD2	TRBV19	TRBJ2-7	TGTGCCAGTAGTTCGGCTAGCGGCCCCTACGAGCAGTACTTC	CASSSASGPYEQYF
-	-	TRBV7-9	TRBJ2-5	TGTGCCAGCAGCTTTACCGGGGACTTGCAAGAGACCCAGTACTTC	CASSFTGDLQETQYF
few	-	TRBV6-1	TRBJ2-1	TGTGCCAGCAGTAGTGGACAGCCAAAGTTCTTCTTC	CASSSGQPKFFF
few	-	TRBV19	TRBJ1-1	TGTGCCAGTTCGCCGTTTGGGGACACTGAAGCTTTCTTT	CASSPFGDTEAFF
few	TRBD2	TRBV6-5	TRBJ2-7	TGTGCCAGCAGTTACTCCTCCAGCGGGAGTAGTTACGAGCAGTACTTC	CASSYSSSGSSYEQYF
many	-	TRBV7-9	TRBJ1-1	TGTGCCAGCAGCGCTACCGGGAGCCTCACTGAAGCTTTCTTT	CASSATGSLTEAFF
few	TRBD2	TRBV11-2	TRBJ2-1	TGTGCCAGCAGCTCTCGGACTAGCGGGATCAATGAGCAGTTCTTC	CASSSRTSGINEQFF
many	-	TRBV12-3/TRBV12-4	TRBJ1-1	TGTGCCAGCAGAAAACAGGTGGGGAACACTGAAGCTTTCTTT	CASRKQVGNTEAFF
once	-	TRBV5-1	TRBJ2-5	TGCGCCAGCAGCCCGACCACTCCGCAAGAGACCCAGTACTTC	CASSPTTPQETQYF
-	-	TRBV11-2	TRBJ2-3	TGTGCCAGCAGCTTAGATCGGCTTGGAGATACGCAGTATTTT	CASSLDRLGDTQYF
few	-	TRBV27	TRBJ2-7	TGTGCCAGCAGTTTTCTCGCGGGCGGTGGCGAGCAGTACTTC	CASSFLAGGGEQYF
many	TRBD2	TRBV29-1	TRBJ2-5	TGCAGCGCAGAACTAGCGGGAGGAAAGACCCAGTACTTC	CSAELAGGKTQYF
few	-	TRBV7-2	TRBJ2-7	TGTGCCAGCAGCTTAGGAGGCGGCTGGAGCTACGAGCAGTACTTC	CASSLGGGWSYEQYF